One and the same sample provided the 21 T cell receptor beta chains below, sequenced in a study of T-cell reconstitution after alpha-beta-depleted transplantation in children (dated by TCRdb to the mid-2010s). Library creation used PCR. TCRdb shows the sequencer as Illumina HiSeq 2500. Molecular barcoding was employed in the preparation of TCR libraries, with unique molecular identifiers being used to normalize TCRbeta repertoire quantification. The public reads were run again by TCRdb, first through fastp at Q25 and then through MiXCR, and only productive beta chains were kept. When rows share a CDR3 protein, they turn into one entry using the most common DNA and genes. The sample table contains 240,000 or so distinct CDR3 sequences; only one count was recorded for 12% of them. The ten largest make up over 2.5% of the sample. The sample consisted of PBMCs from the stem cell graft donor, taken from the stem cell graft. Receptors originate from a human donor who donated a stem cell graft to a child with acute lymphoblastic leukemia.

This clonotype was seen a few times. The CDR3 region has the DNA TGTGCCAGCAGTCCCCGCTCCTATCAGCCCCAGCATTTT. It codes for CASSPRSYQPQHF. V and J are TRBV28 and TRBJ1-5; D remains unclear. The CDR3 runs 13 residues. V was shortened by 5 bases and J by 5 bases, with 10 bases between the two germline ends. CDR1 and CDR2 (germline): MDHEN, SYDVKM. Together with reference TRBV28 and TRBJ1-5, the CDR3 gives the full variable domain: DVKVTQSSRYLVKRTGEKVFLECVQDMDHENMFWYRQDPGLGLRLIYFSYDVKMKEKGDIPEGYSVSREKKERFSLILESASTNQTSMYLCASSPRSYQPQHFGDGTRLSIL.

This clonotype was counted ten times or more. The chain combines TRBV20-1 with TRBJ2-7; the match to TRBD1 covers 7 bases. This CDR3 has 14 residues. CDR1 and CDR2 from the germline V gene are DFQATT and SNEGSKA (reference sequence). The J segment lost 3 bases and the V segment lost 6 bases, leaving 11 bases of the junction unmatched. CDR3 DNA sequence: TGCAGTGCGGAAGCCGGGACAGATCTCTACGAGCAGTACTTC. Amino acid sequence: CSAEAGTDLYEQYF.

This clonotype was seen at least ten times. V and J are TRBV20-1 and TRBJ2-3; D ambiguous. The CDR3 is 15 amino acids. In germline, CDR1 is DFQATT, CDR2 SNEGSKA (reference sequence). Trimming stripped 2 bases from V and 2 bases from J, with 14 bases between. CDR3 sequence reads: CSARLTGSFTDTQYF. The CDR3 DNA reads TGCAGTGCTAGACTGACGGGCTCTTTCACAGATACGCAGTATTTT.

This clonotype was seen many times. This chain uses TRBV28 with TRBJ2-3; D call uncertain. The CDR3 totals 11 residues. The germline V and J ends were trimmed by 7 bases and 6 bases, with 8 bases remaining between them. From germline, CDR1 is MDHEN and CDR2 SYDVKM. The chain's CDR3 is CASTYPDTQYF. The CDR3 region has the DNA TGTGCCAGCACTTATCCGGATACGCAGTATTTT. The variable domain in full, with the rest retrieved from reference TRBV28 and TRBJ2-3, is DVKVTQSSRYLVKRTGEKVFLECVQDMDHENMFWYRQDPGLGLRLIYFSYDVKMKEKGDIPEGYSVSREKKERFSLILESASTNQTSMYLCASTYPDTQYFGPGTRLTVL.

This clonotype was recorded many times. The rearrangement uses TRBV6-2 or TRBV6-3 and TRBJ1-1, with D unclear. Per the germline V gene, CDR1 is MNHEY and CDR2 is SVGEGT. CDR3 length: 14 amino acids. V was cut by 2 bases and J by 1 base, with 8 bases left in between. The CDR3 DNA is TGTGCCAGCAGTTACGGGTTACAGAACACTGAAGCTTTCTTT. Protein: CASSYGLQNTEAFF.

The chain is built from TRBV2 and TRBJ1-5; D is unclear. Looked up from germline, CDR1 is SNHLY and CDR2 is FYNNEI. The CDR3 contains 13 residues. The V gene lost 6 bases and the J gene lost 1 base, with 7 bases spanning the gap. This CDR3 reads CASRDDSNQPQHF. The CDR3, as DNA: TGTGCCAGCAGGGACGACAGCAATCAGCCCCAGCATTTT.

This clonotype was picked up many times. The chain uses TRBV12-3 or TRBV12-4 and TRBJ1-2; TRBD1 might be the D (5 bases). This CDR3 region has 13 residues. Between the trimmed V and J ends, which lost 8 bases and 4 bases, there was a span of 14 bases. CDR3 residues: CASYKGTSYGYTF. For the CDR3, the DNA is TGTGCCAGCTACAAGGGGACTTCCTATGGCTACACCTTC.

This clonotype occurred many times. It may be a read error: a sequence one base away is much more abundant. This rearrangement joins TRBV6-1 to TRBJ2-7; D is ambiguous. Germline-derived CDR1 and CDR2 are MNHNS and SASEGT. Trimming removed 4 bases at V and 2 bases at J, with 3 bases between. The CDR3 has 11 amino acids. CDR3 bases: TGTGCCAGCAGTGCCCCCTACGAGCAGTACTTC. Protein: CASSAPYEQYF.

This clonotype was counted at least ten times. The genes are TRBV28 and TRBJ2-1; D not resolved. Germline V gene data show CDR1 as MDHEN and CDR2 as SYDVKM. This CDR3 is 14 amino acids long. V lost 6 bases and J 7 bases, leaving 16 bases between the germline ends. CDR3 amino acids: CASRYSRIGNEQFF. Here the CDR3 DNA reads TGTGCCAGCAGATACTCACGGATAGGGAATGAGCAGTTCTTC.

This clonotype was counted at least ten times. The CDR3 loop is CAISMGQGVRTSTDTQYF. The CDR3 coding sequence is TGTGCCATCAGCATGGGACAGGGGGTAAGAACTAGCACAGATACGCAGTATTTT. The chain links TRBV10-3 to TRBJ2-3; 11 positions agree with TRBD1. CDR1 ENHRY and CDR2 SYGVKD come from the germline V gene. CDR3 length: 18 amino acids. Losses at the gene ends were 6 bases for V and 0 bases for J; bases not matched to a gene: 11.

About this clonotype itself: A read error may produce the germline difference seen at one junction end. The V and J genes are TRBV28 and TRBJ2-6, with D maybe TRBD1 (6 bases). The length of the CDR3 is 15 residues. Looked up from germline, CDR1 is MDHEN and CDR2 is SYDVKM. As DNA, the CDR3 is TGTGCCAGCAGTTTATGGGGGGCCGGGGCCAACGGCCTGACTTTC. Amino acids: CASSLWGAGANGLTF.

In its sample, this clonotype was seen many times. The V call is TRBV3-1, the J call TRBJ2-5; D is undetermined. The V end lost 1 base, the J end lost 4 bases, and 13 bases lay between the germline ends. CDR1 is LGHDT and CDR2 is YNNKEL in the germline V gene (reference sequence). This CDR3 is built from 15 residues. CDR3 bases: TGTGCCAGCAGCCAAGTGGGTGATATGGCAGAGACCCAGTACTTC. Its translation: CASSQVGDMAETQYF.

This clonotype was seen many times. The chain is built from TRBV7-9 and TRBJ2-7, with D tentatively TRBD1 (6 bases). V was clipped by 2 bases and J by 5 bases, with 13 bases between them. This CDR3 contains 14 residues. The germline CDR1 and CDR2 sequences are SEHNR and FQNEAQ (reference sequence). For the CDR3, the DNA is TGTGCCAGCAGCTTATACCGGGACACCGACGAGCAGTACTTC. Translated: CASSLYRDTDEQYF.

The gene calls are TRBV2 and TRBJ2-1; maybe TRBD1 (6 bases). This CDR3 is built from 11 residues. Germline V gives CDR1 SNHLY, CDR2 FYNNEI. V lost 10 bases to trimming and J lost 8 bases, with 12 bases between them. The DNA for the CDR3 is TGTGCCACCATCCGACAGGATGAGCAGTTCTTC. Protein sequence: CATIRQDEQFF.

This clonotype was observed many times. This chain uses TRBV4-3 with TRBJ2-7; D is undetermined. The CDR3 extends over 14 amino acids. V was trimmed by 0 bases and J by 5 bases, leaving 11 bases between them. Germline V gives CDR1 LGHNA, CDR2 YSLEER. CDR3 sequence: CASSQDGPRNEQYF. DNA for the CDR3: TGCGCCAGCAGCCAAGATGGACCCCGGAACGAGCAGTACTTC.

This clonotype was picked up many times. The rearrangement joins TRBV6-5 to TRBJ1-6; TRBD1 matches at 7 bases. The CDR3 contains 15 residues. With V trimmed by 2 bases and J by 8 bases, 6 bases remained unmatched. Germline CDR1 MNHEY, CDR2 SVGAGI. The CDR3 is CASSYRDRGDSPLHF. The CDR3 DNA follows: TGTGCCAGCAGTTACCGGGACAGAGGAGATTCACCCCTCCACTTT.

In this sample, this clonotype turned up many times. The chain employs TRBV7-2 and TRBJ2-3; 8 nucleotides agree with TRBD2. V shed 5 bases, J shed 4 bases, and the junction held 5 bases outside the gene matches. CDR1 is SGHTA, CDR2 FQGNSA, per germline. The CDR3 is made up of 14 amino acids. For the CDR3, the DNA is TGTGCCAGCAGCCCCCGACTAGCGTCAGATACGCAGTATTTT. It is translated as CASSPRLASDTQYF.

This clonotype was seen repeatedly, ten times or more. The chain combines TRBV7-3 with TRBJ2-1; the D gene is possibly TRBD2 (6 bases). V was pared by 5 bases and J by 4 bases, with 18 bases between. The CDR3 sequence is 16 residues long. CDR1 is SGHTA and CDR2 is FQGTGA in the germline V gene. The DNA for the CDR3 is TGTGCCAGCAGCCCCGCTGGAGGGAGCGGGTACAATGAGCAGTTCTTC. Translation gives CASSPAGGSGYNEQFF.

This clonotype was seen repeatedly, ten times or more. The chain couples TRBV4-3 to TRBJ1-6; D unclear. Per the germline V gene, CDR1 is LGHNA and CDR2 is YSLEER. Trimming shortened V by 3 bases and J by 10 bases, and 10 bases separated the two germline ends. There are 13 residues in the CDR3. The CDR3 nucleotides read TGCGCCAGCAGCCATTTAGAAGGCTCACCCCTCCACTTT. This gives the protein CASSHLEGSPLHF.

This clonotype has at least ten counts. The chain couples TRBV5-5 to TRBJ2-1, with D unresolved. This CDR3 is 15 amino acids long. Looked up from germline, CDR1 is SGHKS and CDR2 is YYEKEE (reference sequence). V lost 3 bases to trimming and J lost 7 bases, with 17 bases between them. In DNA form, the CDR3 reads TGTGCCAGCAGCTCCAACGATCCAGTACAGAATGAGCAGTTCTTC. Its translation: CASSSNDPVQNEQFF.

Many counts were recorded for this clonotype. The chain uses TRBV10-3 and TRBJ2-2; D is unclear. Germline V lookup: CDR1 ENHRY, CDR2 SYGVKD. This CDR3 is 16 amino acids long. Trimming shortened V by 0 bases and J by 5 bases, and 13 bases separated the two germline ends. CDR3 nucleotides: TGTGCCATCAGTGAGTCGGGTCGCCTTACTACCGGGGAGCTGTTTTTT. Translation: CAISESGRLTTGELFF.